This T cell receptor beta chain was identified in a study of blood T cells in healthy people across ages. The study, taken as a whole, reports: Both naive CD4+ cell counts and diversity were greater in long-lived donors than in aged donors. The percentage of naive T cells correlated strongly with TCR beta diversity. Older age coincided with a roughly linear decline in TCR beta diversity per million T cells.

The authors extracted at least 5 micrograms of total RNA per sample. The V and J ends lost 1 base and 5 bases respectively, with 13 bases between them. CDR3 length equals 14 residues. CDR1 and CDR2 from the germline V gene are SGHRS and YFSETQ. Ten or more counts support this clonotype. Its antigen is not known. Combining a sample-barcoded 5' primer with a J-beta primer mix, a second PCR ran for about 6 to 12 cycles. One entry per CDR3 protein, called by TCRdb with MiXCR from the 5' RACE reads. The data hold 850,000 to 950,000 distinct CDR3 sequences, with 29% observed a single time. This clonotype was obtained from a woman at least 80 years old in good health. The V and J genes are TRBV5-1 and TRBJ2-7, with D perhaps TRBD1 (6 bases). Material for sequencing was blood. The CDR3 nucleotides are TGCGCCAGCAGCTTGACAGGGTTGGTCGACGAGCAGTACTTC. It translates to CASSLTGLVDEQYF.